The 14 T cell receptor beta chains in this list originate from one sample, sequenced in a study of CXCR3-negative and CXCR3-positive naive CD8 T cells. The libraries of TRB cDNA were prepared using 5' RACE with UMI labels. One entry per CDR3 protein, without DNA, is what TCRdb gives after re-calling the 5' RACE reads. This sample's table has 6,500 to 8,000 distinct CDR3 sequences. Material for sequencing was naive CXCR3- CD8+ T cells from blood. Subset reported: CD45RO-CCR7+CD27+CD95- naive CD8+ T cells lacking CXCR3 (TNR3-). All receptors come from a human donor in good health. Some clones in this sample may be carry-over from other donors' samples.

The chain uses TRBV5-1 and TRBJ2-1; the D call from TCRdb, TRBD2, cannot be confirmed without DNA. Germline-derived CDR1 and CDR2 are SGHRS and YFSETQ. The CDR3 is made up of 20 amino acids. This CDR3 reads CASSWGPMKVAGGPYNEQFF.

This clonotype is medium-sized (0.01 to 0.1%) by frequency. V and J are TRBV15 and TRBJ2-2; the D gene TCRdb calls, TRBD1, cannot be checked with no DNA. CDR3 length: 15 amino acids. Germline CDR1 and CDR2: LNHNV and YYDKDF (reference sequence). The CDR3 is CATSTGRTNTGELFF.

This clonotype shows up as medium-sized (0.01 to 0.1%) by frequency. This chain joins TRBV20-1 and TRBJ1-1; TCRdb indicates TRBD1, and absent DNA this call remains unverified. The germline V gene has CDR1 DFQATT and CDR2 SNEGSKA (reference sequence). There are 15 residues in the CDR3. Here the CDR3 reads CSARGDREGDTEAFF.

The V gene is TRBV11-2, the J gene TRBJ2-5; the D call from TCRdb, TRBD1, cannot be confirmed without DNA. The germline gives CDR1 SGHAT, CDR2 FQNNGV. The CDR3 length is 12 residues. This CDR3 is CASSLVPGTQYF. The full variable domain, with the rest looked up from reference TRBV11-2 and TRBJ2-5, is EAGVAQSPRYKIIEKRQSVAFWCNPISGHATLYWYQQILGQGPKLLIQFQNNGVVDDSQLPKDRFSAERLKGVDSTLKIQPAKLEDSAVYLCASSLVPGTQYFGPGTRLLVL.

Considering frequency, this clonotype is medium-sized. The CDR3 sequence is CASSPGTTVNQPQHF. This chain connects TRBV18 to TRBJ1-5; TCRdb's D call, TRBD1, is unchecked because there is no DNA. The CDR3 runs 15 residues. Germline V gene sequence: CDR1 KGHSH, CDR2 LQKENI. Full variable domain (missing parts from reference TRBV18 and TRBJ1-5): NAGVMQNPRHLVRRRGQEARLRCSPMKGHSHVYWYRQLPEEGLKFMVYLQKENIIDESGMPKERFSAEFPKEGPSILRIQQVVRGDSAAYFCASSPGTTVNQPQHFGDGTRLSIL.

V is TRBV20-1 and J is TRBJ1-1; TCRdb gives TRBD1 as the D gene, but with no DNA this cannot be confirmed. This CDR3 has 15 residues. Germline CDR1 and CDR2: DFQATT and SNEGSKA (reference sequence). The CDR3 spells CSATTLTGFDTEAFF.

J is TRBJ2-7 and V is TRBV29-1; TCRdb returns TRBD1, unconfirmable since there is no DNA. This CDR3 contains 13 residues. Germline V gene lookup returns CDR1 SQVTM and CDR2 ANQGSEA. The CDR3 reads CSVGGGIIYEQYF.

This clonotype is identified as medium-sized from frequency. The V gene is TRBV27, the J gene TRBJ2-7; no DNA is available, so the TRBD2 call from TCRdb remains unchecked. There are 15 residues in the CDR3. CDR1 MNHEY and CDR2 SMNVEV come from the germline V gene (reference sequence). The CDR3 reads CASRTRREEVAEQYF.

This rearrangement joins TRBV20-1 to TRBJ2-5; TCRdb proposes TRBD2, but this gene call is untestable without DNA. Germline V gene sequence: CDR1 DFQATT, CDR2 SNEGSKA (reference sequence). The CDR3 loop spans 15 amino acids. The CDR3 loop is CSARAPLEGEGTQYF.

This clonotype ranks as medium-sized in terms of frequency. The chain employs TRBV29-1 and TRBJ2-3; checking the TCRdb D call of TRBD1 is not possible without DNA. The CDR3 has 12 amino acids. From germline, CDR1 is SQVTM and CDR2 ANQGSEA. The CDR3 loop is CSVPPARNTQYF.

Frequency places this clonotype as medium-sized. The chain employs TRBV28 and TRBJ2-1; the TCRdb call, TRBD2, lacks DNA for checking. The V gene's germline CDR1 is MDHEN and CDR2 SYDVKM. CDR3 length: 17 amino acids. The CDR3 loop is CASSFGLPHPGGGEQFF.

The chain joins TRBV7-2 to TRBJ1-2. Germline V gives CDR1 SGHTA, CDR2 FQGNSA. This CDR3 has 17 residues. The CDR3 loop is CASSGNTGPGEGYGYTF.

By frequency, this clonotype is medium-sized (0.01 to 0.1%). The genes are TRBV5-1 and TRBJ2-2; with no DNA, the TCRdb D assignment of TRBD2 cannot be verified. This CDR3 spans 16 amino acids. Germline V gives CDR1 SGHRS, CDR2 YFSETQ. The CDR3 spells CASSLVASGNTGELFF.

This clonotype counts as medium-sized by frequency. The chain is built from TRBV2 and TRBJ2-1; the TCRdb call, TRBD2, lacks DNA for checking. Germline CDR1 SNHLY, CDR2 FYNNEI. The CDR3 is 17 residues long. CDR3 sequence reads: CASTGIGRGASYNEQFF.